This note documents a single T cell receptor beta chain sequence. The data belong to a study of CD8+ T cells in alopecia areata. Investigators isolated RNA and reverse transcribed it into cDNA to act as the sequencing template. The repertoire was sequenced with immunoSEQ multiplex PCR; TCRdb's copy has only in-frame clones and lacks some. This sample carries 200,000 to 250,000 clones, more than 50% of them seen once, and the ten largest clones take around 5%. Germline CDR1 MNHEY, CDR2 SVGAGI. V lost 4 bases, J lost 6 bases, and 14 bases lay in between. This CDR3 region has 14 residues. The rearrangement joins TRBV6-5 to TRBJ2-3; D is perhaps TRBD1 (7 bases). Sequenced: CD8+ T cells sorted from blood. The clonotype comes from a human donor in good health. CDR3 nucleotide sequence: TGTGCCAGCAGTTGGCAGGGGGGATACGATACGCAGTATTTT. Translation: CASSWQGGYDTQYF.